This T cell receptor (beta chain) was obtained from a study of blood T cell dynamics during melanoma immunotherapy. Time point denoted: week 3, after first cycle of checkpoint inhibitor. Sampling occurred pretreatment (T0) and at week 3 (W3), after cycle one of checkpoint blockade. Response was assessed by RECIST 1.1 at 12 weeks, except a couple of rapid progressors. No patient had earlier systemic cancer treatment, concurrent immunosuppressants, or another active cancer. Clones were read by immunoSEQ multiplex PCR, and TCRdb kept only the in-frame ones, dropping some. The sample contains about 11,000 clones, about 80% of which appear only once. As regards this clone: Its antigen is not identified.

General observations from the study: At W3, later disease-control patients showed bifurcated PBMC repertoire changes, unlike progressors.

Sample: blood, taken from a patient treated with checkpoint blockade. This TCR derives from a human donor with melanoma.

As DNA, the CDR3 is TGTGCCTGCCAAAGGGCACAGCATAATGAAAAACTGTTTTTT. It specifies CACQRAQHNEKLFF. The chain is built from TRBV30 and TRBJ1-4, with D hard to call. Germline lookup yields CDR1 GTSNPN and CDR2 SVGIG (reference sequence). The CDR3 has 14 residues. With 6 bases removed from V and 4 bases from J, the gap between germline ends came to 15 bases.